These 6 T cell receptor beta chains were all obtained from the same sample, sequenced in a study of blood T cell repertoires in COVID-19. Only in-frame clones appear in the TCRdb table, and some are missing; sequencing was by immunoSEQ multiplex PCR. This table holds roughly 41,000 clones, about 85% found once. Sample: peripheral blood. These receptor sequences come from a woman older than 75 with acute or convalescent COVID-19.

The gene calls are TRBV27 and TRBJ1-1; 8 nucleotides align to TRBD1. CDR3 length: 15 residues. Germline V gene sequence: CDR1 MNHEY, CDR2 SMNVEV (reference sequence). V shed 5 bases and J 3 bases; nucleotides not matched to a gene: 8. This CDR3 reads CASSKGQGVYTEAFF. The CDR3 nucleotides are TGTGCCAGCAGTAAAGGACAGGGAGTCTACACTGAAGCTTTCTTT.

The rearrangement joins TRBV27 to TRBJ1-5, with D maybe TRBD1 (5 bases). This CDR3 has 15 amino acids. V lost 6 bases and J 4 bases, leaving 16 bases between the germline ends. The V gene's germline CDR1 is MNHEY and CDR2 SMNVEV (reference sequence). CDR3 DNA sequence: TGTGCCAGCAGCCTTGTCGGGGGGAGGAATCAGCCCCAGCATTTT. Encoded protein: CASSLVGGRNQPQHF.

The CDR3 nucleotides are TGTGCCAGCAGCTTAGCCGCAGGGGCGAGCACTGAAGCTTTCTTT. It yields the protein CASSLAAGASTEAFF. The rearrangement uses TRBV7-6 and TRBJ1-1, with a tentative D call TRBD1 (6 bases). Germline V gives CDR1 SGHVS, CDR2 FNYEAQ. The V and J ends lost 0 bases and 4 bases respectively, with 12 bases between them. This CDR3 comprises 15 residues.

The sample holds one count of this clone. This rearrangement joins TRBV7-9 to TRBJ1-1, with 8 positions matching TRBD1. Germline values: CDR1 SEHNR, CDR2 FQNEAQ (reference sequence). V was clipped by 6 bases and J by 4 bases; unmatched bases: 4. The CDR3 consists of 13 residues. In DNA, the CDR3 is TGTGCCAGCAGGAGTACAGGGGGCACTGAAGCTTTCTTT. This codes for CASRSTGGTEAFF.

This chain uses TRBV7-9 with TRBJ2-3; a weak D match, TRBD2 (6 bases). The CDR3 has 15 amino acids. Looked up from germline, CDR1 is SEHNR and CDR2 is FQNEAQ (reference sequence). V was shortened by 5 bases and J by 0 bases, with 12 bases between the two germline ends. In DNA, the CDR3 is TGTGCCAGCAGCCCGGGGGTCTTGAGCACAGATACGCAGTATTTT. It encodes CASSPGVLSTDTQYF.

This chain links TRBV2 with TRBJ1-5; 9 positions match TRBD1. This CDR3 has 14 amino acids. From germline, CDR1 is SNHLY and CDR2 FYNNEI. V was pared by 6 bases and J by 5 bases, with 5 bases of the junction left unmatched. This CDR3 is CASRLGTGYQPQHF. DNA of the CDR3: TGTGCCAGCAGGTTAGGGACAGGGTATCAGCCCCAGCATTTT.